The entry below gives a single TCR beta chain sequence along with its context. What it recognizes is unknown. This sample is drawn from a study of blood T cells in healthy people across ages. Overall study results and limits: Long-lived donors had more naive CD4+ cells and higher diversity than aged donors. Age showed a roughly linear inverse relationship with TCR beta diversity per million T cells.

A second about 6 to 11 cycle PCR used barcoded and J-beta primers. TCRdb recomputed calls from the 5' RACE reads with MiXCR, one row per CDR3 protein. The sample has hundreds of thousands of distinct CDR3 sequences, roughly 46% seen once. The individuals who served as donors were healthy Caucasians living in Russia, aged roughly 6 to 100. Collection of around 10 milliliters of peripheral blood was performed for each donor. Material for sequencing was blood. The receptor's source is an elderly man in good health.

The CDR3 loop is CASIRGDGYNEQFF. In nucleotides, the CDR3 is TGTGCCAGCATTCGGGGGGACGGCTACAATGAGCAGTTCTTC. The chain carries TRBV28 and TRBJ2-1; 7 bases agree with TRBD2. Germline-derived CDR1 and CDR2 are MDHEN and SYDVKM. J gave up 3 bases and V 7 bases, and 6 bases lay outside the gene matches. The CDR3 is 14 residues long.